The 9 T cell receptor beta chains given below trace back to one sample, sequenced in a study of blood T cell repertoires in COVID-19 (dated by TCRdb to the early 2020s). Libraries were made using the immunoSEQ multiplex PCR assay. TCRdb limited this immuneACCESS table to in-frame rearrangements with V and J called. A share of clones is missing; checked studies link under half to unresolved V genes, and the rest is unexplained. The sample contains about 120,000 clones, 85% to 90% of them found a single time. Together, the top ten hold about 3.9% of the sample. Sequencing input: peripheral blood. The receptors stem from a man aged 60 to 75 with acute or convalescent COVID-19.

There are a few counts of this clone. The chain uses TRBV5-1 and TRBJ2-7; TRBD2 matches 8 bases. The V segment lost 2 bases and the J segment 7 bases; nucleotides outside the gene matches: 5. Germline assignment: CDR1 SGHRS and CDR2 YFSETQ. This CDR3 spans 13 amino acids. CDR3 loop: CASSFRGGREQYF. The CDR3 coding sequence is TGCGCCAGCAGCTTCCGGGGGGGGCGGGAGCAGTACTTC.

CDR3 region: CSVVISSNQPQHF. As DNA, the CDR3 is TGCAGCGTTGTTATATCCAGCAATCAGCCCCAGCATTTT. The rearrangement joins TRBV29-1 to TRBJ1-5; D gene uncertain. Germline V CDR1 and CDR2: SQVTM, ANQGSEA. The CDR3 contains 13 residues. Trimming removed 4 bases from V and 1 base from J, with 8 bases in between.

The chain links TRBV9 to TRBJ2-2, with 9 bases that match TRBD1. The CDR3 totals 19 residues. V shed 4 bases and J 0 bases; nucleotides not matched to a gene: 13. CDR1 SGDLS and CDR2 YYNGEE come from the germline V gene. This chain's CDR3 is CASSTTDRGGPTNTGELFF. The CDR3 nucleotides read TGTGCCAGCAGCACAACGGACAGGGGAGGACCCACGAACACCGGGGAGCTGTTTTTT.

The chain employs TRBV28 and TRBJ2-7, with D perhaps matching TRBD2 (6 bases). Germline V gene lookup returns CDR1 MDHEN and CDR2 SYDVKM. The CDR3 has 15 amino acids. Trimming shortened V by 2 bases and J by 3 bases, and 14 bases separated the two germline ends. This CDR3 is CASSLTPPGSYEQYF. The CDR3 bases are TGTGCCAGCAGTTTAACCCCCCCCGGGAGCTACGAGCAGTACTTC.

The chain links TRBV5-1 to TRBJ2-3; 8 bases are shared with TRBD2. CDR1 and CDR2 (germline): SGHRS, YFSETQ. This CDR3 comprises 16 residues. Losses at the gene ends were 0 bases for V and 0 bases for J; bases not matched to a gene: 3. The CDR3 DNA sequence: TGCGCCAGCAGCTTGGGGGCTAGCGGGAGCACAGATACGCAGTATTTT. Amino acids: CASSLGASGSTDTQYF.

The rearrangement uses TRBV6-1 and TRBJ1-2; D perhaps matches TRBD1 (5 bases). Trimming shortened V by 2 bases and J by 0 bases, and 13 bases separated the two germline ends. CDR1 and CDR2 (germline): MNHNS, SASEGT. CDR3 length equals 16 residues. The DNA of the CDR3 is TGTGCCAGCAGTGAATGGGACGGGGGAGCTAACTATGGCTACACCTTC. It translates to CASSEWDGGANYGYTF.

The rearrangement joins TRBV29-1 to TRBJ2-7; possibly TRBD2 for D (5 bases). The V gene's germline CDR1 is SQVTM and CDR2 ANQGSEA. The CDR3 totals 12 residues. The ends were cut back, 4 bases at V and 5 bases at J, with 12 bases in the middle. The CDR3 DNA follows: TGCAGCGTTGCAAGGGAGAGGCACGAGCAGTACTTC. It yields the protein CSVARERHEQYF.

The chain carries TRBV6-1 and TRBJ1-2; D is perhaps TRBD1 (6 bases). The V end lost 3 bases, the J end lost 4 bases, and 12 bases lay between the germline ends. The CDR3 loop spans 14 amino acids. Germline assignment: CDR1 MNHNS and CDR2 SASEGT. This chain's CDR3 is CASSEEQGSYGYTF. For the CDR3, the DNA is TGTGCCAGCAGTGAGGAACAGGGAAGCTATGGCTACACCTTC.

The CDR3 is CASSVAAGVGGELFF. The CDR3 nucleotides are TGTGCCAGCAGCGTAGCAGCGGGAGTTGGCGGGGAGCTGTTTTTT. V and J are TRBV9 and TRBJ2-2; 8 bases are a match to TRBD2. Germline V gives CDR1 SGDLS, CDR2 YYNGEE. The trim removed 0 bases at V and 7 bases at J, leaving 5 bases unmatched. The CDR3 consists of 15 residues.